A single sample is the source of the 32 T cell receptor beta chains below, sequenced in a study of Graves' ophthalmopathy and Graves' hyperthyroidism. Amplification of TCR beta CDR3 regions used RNA transcripts. RT-PCR with HTBI primers came first, then second-round multiplex PCR. In TCRdb, the multiplex PCR reads were re-called with MiXCR into one record per CDR3 protein. Among approximately 210,000 distinct CDR3 sequences listed, over 25% were seen once. The source material was peripheral blood. All receptors derive from a man in his forties or fifties with Graves' ophthalmopathy.

This clonotype was counted at least ten times. V is TRBV27 and J is TRBJ1-1; D might be TRBD1 (6 bases). CDR3 length: 14 residues. From germline, CDR1 is MNHEY and CDR2 SMNVEV (reference sequence). V lost 4 bases to trimming and J lost 4 bases, with 13 bases between them. CDR3 in DNA: TGTGCCAGCAGTTACAGGGAGGGTATCACTGAAGCTTTCTTT. Translated, it gives CASSYREGITEAFF.

This clonotype was detected many times. The V call is TRBV18, the J call TRBJ2-7; 10 bases are shared with TRBD2. CDR1 is KGHSH, CDR2 LQKENI, per germline. Trimming removed 1 base from V and 0 bases from J; junction bases left unmatched: 6. CDR3 size: 17 residues. Here the CDR3 DNA reads TGTGCCAGCTCACCACGGCTAGCGGGAGTTAGCTCCTACGAGCAGTACTTC. Residues: CASSPRLAGVSSYEQYF. Drawing the rest from reference TRBV18 and TRBJ2-7, the complete variable domain is NAGVMQNPRHLVRRRGQEARLRCSPMKGHSHVYWYRQLPEEGLKFMVYLQKENIIDESGMPKERFSAEFPKEGPSILRIQQVVRGDSAAYFCASSPRLAGVSSYEQYFGPGTRLTVT.

This clonotype came up many times. The J gene is TRBJ2-7, the V gene TRBV28; the match to TRBD2 covers 12 bases. CDR3 length: 16 residues. CDR1 and CDR2 (germline): MDHEN, SYDVKM. Unmatched junction bases numbered 6, after V lost 6 bases and J lost 0 bases. The CDR3 DNA reads TGTGCCAGCAGGGGACTAGCGGGTGTAAGCTCCTACGAGCAGTACTTC. It is translated as CASRGLAGVSSYEQYF.

V gene TRBV6-1 combines with J gene TRBJ2-7; D might be TRBD1 (5 bases). The CDR3 length is 13 residues. Trimming cost V 4 bases and J 1 base, with 8 bases left between them. Germline CDR1 MNHNS, CDR2 SASEGT. This CDR3 is CASSATDSYEQYF. The CDR3 DNA reads TGTGCCAGCAGTGCGACAGATTCCTACGAGCAGTACTTC.

In this sample, this clonotype turned up many times. The chain couples TRBV2 to TRBJ2-5, with D unclear. Germline CDR1 is SNHLY and CDR2 is FYNNEI. Trimming left V 6 bases short and J 5 bases short, with 10 bases between. This CDR3 is built from 12 residues. The CDR3 nucleotides read TGTGCCAGCAGCGAGCCCCCGGAGACCCAGTACTTC. Protein sequence: CASSEPPETQYF. The full variable domain, completed using reference TRBV2 and TRBJ2-5, is EPEVTQTPSHQVTQMGQEVILRCVPISNHLYFYWYRQILGQKVEFLVSFYNNEISEKSEIFDDQFSVERPDGSNFTLKIRSTKLEDSAMYFCASSEPPETQYFGPGTRLLVL.

The J gene is TRBJ2-7, the V gene TRBV7-8, with 7 positions matching TRBD2. The junction had 15 bases not matched to a gene; V was cut back by 6 bases and J by 7 bases. The CDR3 sequence is 15 residues long. Germline CDR1 is SGHVS and CDR2 is FQNEAQ. The CDR3: CASRALAGGREEQYF. The DNA for the CDR3 is TGTGCCAGCAGGGCGTTAGCGGGTGGTAGAGAAGAGCAGTACTTC. The variable domain in full, with the rest retrieved from reference TRBV7-8 and TRBJ2-7, is GAGVSQSPRYKVAKRGQDVALRCDPISGHVSLFWYQQALGQGPEFLTYFQNEAQLDKSGLPSDRFFAERPEGSVSTLKIQRTQQEDSAVYLCASRALAGGREEQYFGPGTRLTVT.

This clonotype came up a few times. The chain uses TRBV30 and TRBJ2-1; tentatively, D is TRBD1 (5 bases). The germline gives CDR1 GTSNPN, CDR2 SVGIG (reference sequence). The CDR3 contains 16 residues. V was pared by 0 bases and J by 8 bases, with 20 bases between. The CDR3 spells CAWSVTRVFEGDEQFF. The CDR3 DNA follows: TGTGCCTGGAGTGTCACCAGGGTATTCGAAGGCGATGAGCAGTTCTTC.

This clonotype was observed at least ten times. The V gene is TRBV29-1, the J gene TRBJ2-7, with 10 bases identical to TRBD1. V was clipped by 5 bases and J by 2 bases; unmatched bases: 3. This CDR3 is 13 amino acids long. From germline, CDR1 is SQVTM and CDR2 ANQGSEA. The CDR3 loop reads CSVPGTGAYEQYF. The CDR3 nucleotides read TGCAGCGTTCCTGGGACAGGGGCCTACGAGCAGTACTTC.

In its sample, this clonotype was seen many times. The rearrangement uses TRBV11-2 and TRBJ2-7, with D unclear. V lost 0 bases, J lost 3 bases, and 9 bases lay in between. CDR1 and CDR2 (germline): SGHAT, FQNNGV. The CDR3 covers 14 residues. The DNA of the CDR3 is TGTGCCAGCAGCTTAGATCCAACGAACTACGAGCAGTACTTC. Its translation: CASSLDPTNYEQYF.

The chain uses TRBV7-9 and TRBJ1-2; D is unresolved. Germline V gene sequence: CDR1 SEHNR, CDR2 FQNEAQ (reference sequence). Trimming pared 3 bases from V and 9 bases from J, leaving 14 bases between. This CDR3 has 13 residues. CDR3 in DNA: TGTGCCAGCAGCTTCGAGACTGTGGAAAGCTACACCTTC. Its protein product is CASSFETVESYTF.

The chain carries TRBV10-3 and TRBJ2-2, with a weak D call TRBD2 (7 bases). The ends were cut back, 3 bases at V and 6 bases at J, with 20 bases in the middle. Per the germline V gene, CDR1 is ENHRY and CDR2 is SYGVKD. This CDR3 has 17 residues. CDR3 nucleotide sequence: TGTGCCATCAGTGACTTCGGTGGGGGGGCATCGGCCGGGGAGCTGTTTTTT. Translated, it gives CAISDFGGGASAGELFF.

This clonotype was counted many times. This chain links TRBV6-5 with TRBJ2-7; 7 nucleotides agree with TRBD2. CDR1 is MNHEY, CDR2 SVGAGI, per germline. V was clipped by 0 bases and J by 5 bases; unmatched bases: 7. This CDR3 region has 15 residues. The CDR3: CASSYSAGEGNEQYF. CDR3 nucleotides: TGTGCCAGCAGTTACTCCGCGGGAGAGGGTAACGAGCAGTACTTC.

This clonotype has at least ten counts. The V call is TRBV7-8, the J call TRBJ1-1; tentative D call: TRBD1 (5 bases). Germline CDR1 and CDR2: SGHVS and FQNEAQ. V was pared by 4 bases and J by 0 bases, with 9 bases between. The CDR3 is 14 residues long. The DNA of the CDR3 is TGTGCCAGCAGCTCGGGACGGATGAACACTGAAGCTTTCTTT. It yields the protein CASSSGRMNTEAFF.

This clonotype has at least ten counts. This chain joins TRBV28 and TRBJ2-5, with a possible D match to TRBD1 (5 bases). The CDR3 contains 15 residues. V lost 3 bases, J lost 5 bases, and 16 bases lay in between. The germline gives CDR1 MDHEN, CDR2 SYDVKM. As DNA, the CDR3 is TGTGCCAGCAGTTTTAGGGCCAGGGTTTCGGAGACCCAGTACTTC. Translation: CASSFRARVSETQYF.

This clonotype showed up many times. This chain joins TRBV20-1 and TRBJ1-1; 9 nucleotides align to TRBD1. The V gene's germline CDR1 is DFQATT and CDR2 SNEGSKA (reference sequence). This CDR3 has 14 amino acids. V shed 3 bases, J shed 0 bases, and the junction held 2 bases outside the gene matches. The CDR3 DNA sequence: TGCAGTGCTAGGGACAGGGGCTTGAACACTGAAGCTTTCTTT. Encoded protein: CSARDRGLNTEAFF.

This clonotype was counted many times. The gene calls are TRBV6-6 and TRBJ2-7; TRBD2 matches at 12 bases. V lost 2 bases to trimming and J lost 5 bases; unmatched junction nucleotides: 7. The germline V gene has CDR1 MNHNY and CDR2 SVGAGI (reference sequence). The CDR3 covers 16 residues. The CDR3 sequence: CASSYTLTSGSHEQYF. The CDR3 DNA is TGTGCCAGCAGTTACACCTTGACTAGCGGGAGCCACGAGCAGTACTTC.

This clonotype was detected many times. This chain links TRBV14 with TRBJ1-1; D perhaps matches TRBD1 (5 bases). CDR1 is SGHDN and CDR2 is FVKESK in the germline V gene. The CDR3 loop spans 13 amino acids. V lost 2 bases to trimming and J lost 7 bases, with 11 bases between them. Written as DNA, the CDR3 is TGTGCCAGCAGCCAAACCAGGGACGGTGAAGCTTTCTTT. Its protein is CASSQTRDGEAFF.

Ten or more counts support this clonotype. The chain has TRBV6-2 or TRBV6-3 and TRBJ2-1; TRBD2 might be the D (6 bases). The ends were cut back, 0 bases at V and 8 bases at J, with 14 bases in the middle. CDR3 length: 15 amino acids. Germline V CDR1 and CDR2: MNHEY, SVGEGT. The CDR3 loop is CASSYSNLEGHEQFF. CDR3 DNA: TGTGCCAGCAGTTACTCGAACTTGGAGGGCCATGAGCAGTTCTTC.

The rearrangement links TRBV11-2 to TRBJ2-7; 7 positions match TRBD1. There are 13 residues in the CDR3. V trimming: 2 bases; J trimming: 6 bases; junction bases outside the gene matches: 4. Germline V gene data show CDR1 as SGHAT and CDR2 as FQNNGV. Here the CDR3 DNA reads TGTGCCAGCAGCTTACTCCAGGGGGTCGAGCAGTACTTC. Amino acid sequence: CASSLLQGVEQYF.

This clonotype showed up many times. The chain couples TRBV19 to TRBJ2-2; D gene unclear. In germline, CDR1 is LNHDA, CDR2 SQIVND (reference sequence). The CDR3 has 14 residues. Trimming pared 1 base from V and 4 bases from J, leaving 7 bases between. The CDR3 here is CASSIVVSTGELFF. The CDR3 bases are TGTGCCAGTAGTATAGTGGTCAGCACCGGGGAGCTGTTTTTT.

In this sample, this clonotype turned up many times. The chain combines TRBV20-1 with TRBJ2-7; either TRBD1 or TRBD2 may fit D (5 bases each). Germline V gives CDR1 DFQATT, CDR2 SNEGSKA (reference sequence). V lost 7 bases and J lost 9, with 19 bases in between. The CDR3 is 12 residues long. Here the CDR3 reads CSVRDPPQVQYF. CDR3 sequence (DNA): TGCAGTGTAAGGGACCCCCCCCAGGTGCAGTACTTC.

This clonotype was counted a few times. The gene calls are TRBV19 and TRBJ2-7, with D perhaps given as TRBD1 or TRBD2 (7 bases each). The germline gives CDR1 LNHDA, CDR2 SQIVND (reference sequence). V lost 3 bases and J lost 3, with 15 bases in between. The CDR3 extends over 15 amino acids. The CDR3: CASSMKRDSSYEQYF. The CDR3 coding sequence is TGTGCCAGTAGTATGAAGCGGGACAGCAGCTACGAGCAGTACTTC.

This clonotype has at least ten counts. In DNA, the CDR3 is TGCAGTGCGGTCGGACTAGCGGGAGCAGTGGTGTACTTC. It specifies CSAVGLAGAVVYF. This chain uses TRBV20-1 with TRBJ2-7, with TRBD2 matching over 13 bases. V was pared by 6 bases and J by 12 bases, with 11 bases of the junction left unmatched. The CDR3 has 13 residues. In germline, CDR1 is DFQATT, CDR2 SNEGSKA (reference sequence).

This clonotype appeared many times. The chain couples TRBV12-3 or TRBV12-4 to TRBJ2-7, with 12 bases lining up with TRBD1. Trimming removed 4 bases from V and 7 bases from J; junction bases left unmatched: 5. The CDR3 totals 14 residues. The CDR3 DNA is TGTGCCAGCAGTTACGGGACAGGGGGCCTGGAGCAGTACTTC. As protein: CASSYGTGGLEQYF.

The rearrangement links TRBV30 to TRBJ2-7; 8 positions match TRBD1. Germline CDR1 reads GTSNPN; CDR2 reads SVGIG (reference sequence). The trim removed 5 bases at V and 4 bases at J, leaving 7 bases unmatched. The CDR3 sequence is 13 residues long. The CDR3 loop is CAWSGTGIYEQYF. In DNA form, the CDR3 reads TGTGCCTGGTCCGGGACAGGAATATACGAGCAGTACTTC. Drawing the rest from reference TRBV30 and TRBJ2-7, the complete variable domain is SQTIHQWPATLVQPVGSPLSLECTVEGTSNPNLYWYRQAAGRGLQLLFYSVGIGQISSEVPQNLSASRPQDRQFILSSKKLLLSDSGFYLCAWSGTGIYEQYFGPGTRLTVT.

This clonotype was counted ten times or more. The J gene is TRBJ2-7, the V gene TRBV27; 8 bases line up with TRBD2. This CDR3 region has 15 residues. The V gene end was trimmed by 5 bases and the J gene end by 2 bases; junction bases not matched to a gene: 8. Germline V gene data show CDR1 as MNHEY and CDR2 as SMNVEV (reference sequence). The CDR3: CASSPRLATTYEQYF. CDR3 sequence (DNA): TGTGCCAGCAGTCCCCGACTAGCGACTACCTACGAGCAGTACTTC.

This clonotype was found many times. The chain recombines TRBV4-2 with TRBJ2-7; 10 nucleotides agree with TRBD2. The V segment lost 0 bases and the J segment 7 bases; nucleotides outside the gene matches: 12. The CDR3 sequence is 17 residues long. Germline V gives CDR1 LGHNA, CDR2 YNFKEQ. CDR3: CASSQDWSGAGGREQYF. In DNA form, the CDR3 reads TGTGCCAGCAGCCAAGATTGGAGCGGAGCGGGAGGGCGAGAGCAGTACTTC.

The gene calls are TRBV19 and TRBJ1-5; no clear D. CDR1 and CDR2 (germline): LNHDA, SQIVND (reference sequence). This CDR3 comprises 13 residues. V lost 2 bases and J lost 5, with 7 bases in between. The CDR3 spells CASSIRADQPQHF. In DNA, the CDR3 is TGTGCCAGTAGTATACGGGCCGATCAGCCCCAGCATTTT. Filled out from reference TRBV19 and TRBJ1-5, the complete variable domain reads DGGITQSPKYLFRKEGQNVTLSCEQNLNHDAMYWYRQDPGQGLRLIYYSQIVNDFQKGDIAEGYSVSREKKESFPLTVTSAQKNPTAFYLCASSIRADQPQHFGDGTRLSIL.

Ten or more counts support this clonotype. This chain uses TRBV5-1 with TRBJ2-7; possibly TRBD2 for D (6 bases). Germline V gives CDR1 SGHRS, CDR2 YFSETQ. Trimming left V 1 base short and J 3 bases short, with 8 bases between. This CDR3 contains 13 residues. The CDR3 DNA is TGCGCCAGCAGCTTGTTGACTAGCTACGAGCAGTACTTC. It specifies CASSLLTSYEQYF.

This clonotype was found many times. The chain has TRBV6-1 and TRBJ2-4, with D perhaps matching TRBD2 (6 bases). Trimming took off 3 bases at V and 5 bases at J, with 11 bases between the two ends. Germline V gene lookup returns CDR1 MNHNS and CDR2 SASEGT. This CDR3 comprises 14 residues. The CDR3: CASSDGTRENIQYF. The CDR3, as DNA: TGTGCCAGCAGTGACGGGACTCGCGAAAACATTCAGTACTTC.

The sample holds many counts of this clonotype. This chain joins TRBV28 and TRBJ2-5; maybe TRBD2 (5 bases). The CDR3 extends over 16 amino acids. Germline CDR1 and CDR2: MDHEN and SYDVKM. Trimming shortened V by 3 bases and J by 4 bases, and 18 bases separated the two germline ends. CDR3 residues: CASSLGATALGETQYF. Here the CDR3 DNA reads TGTGCCAGCAGTTTGGGAGCAACGGCCTTAGGAGAGACCCAGTACTTC.

This clonotype was detected many times. This chain uses TRBV5-1 with TRBJ1-1; no clear D. The V and J ends lost 3 bases and 2 bases respectively, with 14 bases between them. Germline lookup yields CDR1 SGHRS and CDR2 YFSETQ. The CDR3 has 15 residues. The DNA for the CDR3 is TGCGCCAGCAGCTCGACCCAGACGAGTAACACTGAAGCTTTCTTT. It translates to CASSSTQTSNTEAFF.